This T cell receptor (beta chain) was captured in a study of OX40 agonist ivuxolimab in advanced cancers. Whole-study context: Participants, 80% to 90% male, averaged 60 years of age, ranging from about 23 to 90. Previous treatment with anti-PD-1, anti-PD-L1 or anti-CTLA-4 therapy was allowed; 40% had received some. Findings of the study overall: CD4+ and CD8+ blood T cells expanded clonally by week 6 at 0.1 to 3.0 mg/kg.

TCRdb's copy holds only in-frame clones and misses some; the assay was immunoSEQ multiplex PCR. The table records 43,000 or so clones, approximately 86% of them present only once. Excluded were patients having autoimmune disease history or systemic immunosuppression. For this clone: Its target is not known.

CDR3 length: 13 residues. Germline lookup yields CDR1 MDHEN and CDR2 SYDVKM. The V end was cut by 3 bases, the J end by 3 bases, with 9 bases between. The V call is TRBV28, the J call TRBJ2-7, with D perhaps matching TRBD1 or TRBD2 (5 bases each). The clonotype comes from an adult with an advanced solid tumor such as melanoma, head and neck, liver or kidney cancer. The material sequenced was CD4+ or CD8+ T cells sorted from blood, taken in a trial of the OX40 agonist ivuxolimab. CDR3 DNA: TGTGCCAGCAGTTTGGGGGATCTCTACGAGCAGTACTTC. It is translated as CASSLGDLYEQYF.